The clone carrying this T cell receptor (beta chain) was counted once. Its antigen remains unidentified. With unsorted samples, genomic DNA was obtained from 75 million to 90 million PBMCs. This sample is part of a study of shared clonotypes between healthy human individuals. V lost 4 bases to trimming and J lost 4 bases; unmatched junction nucleotides: 6. Germline CDR1 GTSNPN, CDR2 SVGIG (reference sequence). This CDR3 is built from 14 residues. Study observations and caveats: Apart from blood, nothing was sampled; tissue repertoires likely differ.

Profiling relied on immunoSEQ multiplex PCR, and the TCRdb table lists in-frame clones only, not all of them. This table holds fewer than 550,000 clones, about three quarters found once. The sample was PBMCs. The source is a woman between 35 and 50 years old in good health. Some clones in this sample may be carry-over from other donors' samples. The chain is built from TRBV30 and TRBJ1-2; 10 nucleotides line up with TRBD1. This CDR3 reads CAWKLTGGGYGYTF. CDR3 nucleotides: TGTGCCTGGAAATTGACAGGGGGCGGCTATGGCTACACCTTC.